The rows below give T cell receptor beta chains drawn from one sample of a study of blood T cell repertoires in COVID-19. Data came from immunoSEQ multiplex PCR; TCRdb stores just in-frame clones and leaves some out. The profile shows under 150,000 clones, roughly 89% of them singletons. The source material was peripheral blood. These receptors came from a man in his forties or fifties with active or convalescent COVID-19. CDR3s include the opening cysteine and the closing phenylalanine or tryptophan. D genes are given only for firm matches. For some rows the clone size is stated as once, few or many, or as a class when expanded; others skip it.

D,size,V,J,CDR3,DNA
NA,NA,TRBV29-1,TRBJ2-5,CSARSGAAQETQYF,TGCAGCGCCAGAAGTGGGGCAGCCCAAGAGACCCAGTACTTC
TRBD2,NA,TRBV7-6,TRBJ2-1,CASSYRLAGHNEQFF,TGTGCCAGCAGCTATCGACTAGCGGGGCATAATGAGCAGTTCTTC
TRBD2,NA,TRBV5-4,TRBJ2-5,CASSLGVPGLAGETQYF,TGTGCCAGCAGCTTGGGGGTACCGGGACTAGCGGGAGAGACCCAGTACTTC
TRBD2,few,TRBV7-2,TRBJ2-1,CASSPTSVRGEQFF,TGTGCCAGCAGCCCAACTAGCGTGCGAGGTGAGCAGTTCTTC
NA,NA,TRBV9,TRBJ2-7,CASSPRFELYEQYF,TGTGCCAGCAGCCCCCGGTTTGAGCTCTACGAGCAGTACTTC
NA,few,TRBV9,TRBJ1-4,CASSVDNSMGKLFF,TGTGCCAGCAGCGTAGATAACAGTATGGGTAAACTGTTTTTT
TRBD1,NA,TRBV4-1,TRBJ2-7,CASSLHDAGGKQTYEQYF,TGCGCCAGCAGCCTCCACGACGCAGGGGGCAAACAAACCTACGAGCAGTACTTC
NA,NA,TRBV9,TRBJ2-5,CASSDSGLSQETQYF,TGTGCCAGCAGCGACTCAGGGTTATCCCAAGAGACCCAGTACTTC
TRBD1,NA,TRBV6-5,TRBJ1-1,CASIRDREAFF,TGTGCCAGCATTAGGGACAGAGAAGCTTTCTTT
TRBD1,NA,TRBV7-8,TRBJ2-7,CASSSGQGSYEQYF,TGTGCCAGCAGCTCGGGACAGGGGTCGTACGAGCAGTACTTC
NA,NA,TRBV5-1,TRBJ2-5,CASSLMAAQETQYF,TGCGCCAGCAGCTTGATGGCGGCCCAAGAGACCCAGTACTTC
NA,NA,TRBV20-1,TRBJ2-7,CSASPGQWEQYF,TGCAGTGCTAGTCCGGGACAATGGGAGCAGTACTTC
TRBD1,NA,TRBV6-5,TRBJ1-5,CASSRQGYSNQPQHF,TGTGCCAGCAGTCGACAGGGTTATAGCAATCAGCCCCAGCATTTT
NA,NA,TRBV5-1,TRBJ1-3,CASSLAGEGNTIYF,TGCGCCAGCAGCTTGGCCGGGGAAGGAAACACCATATATTTT
TRBD1,NA,TRBV11-2,TRBJ1-4,CASSIRPGTEEKLFF,TGTGCCAGCAGCATCCGTCCTGGGACAGAGGAAAAACTGTTTTTT
NA,NA,TRBV3-1/TRBV3-2,TRBJ2-7,CASSTGLGEVEQYF,TGTGCCAGCAGCACGGGACTGGGGGAAGTGGAGCAGTACTTC
TRBD1,NA,TRBV19,TRBJ1-5,CASTNDRVVNSNQPQHF,TGTGCCAGTACCAATGACAGGGTGGTTAATAGCAATCAGCCCCAGCATTTT
NA,NA,TRBV7-7,TRBJ1-2,CASSLSGLLNTF,TGTGCCAGCAGCTTATCTGGCCTTTTAAATACCTTC
NA,NA,TRBV18,TRBJ1-6,CASSPGTWNQGSPLHF,TGTGCCAGCTCACCAGGGACATGGAACCAAGGATCACCCCTCCACTTT
TRBD1,NA,TRBV5-1,TRBJ1-5,CASSPGQGTGNQPQHF,TGCGCCAGCAGCCCCGGACAGGGGACAGGCAATCAGCCCCAGCATTTT
TRBD1,NA,TRBV19,TRBJ1-4,CASTGTATNEKLFF,TGTGCCAGTACCGGGACAGCAACTAATGAAAAACTGTTTTTT
TRBD1,NA,TRBV18,TRBJ2-3,CASSPGGQPTDTQYF,TGTGCCAGCTCACCAGGGGGACAGCCCACAGATACGCAGTATTTT
NA,NA,TRBV25-1,TRBJ1-4,CASSFTGATNEKLFF,TGTGCCAGCAGTTTTACAGGAGCAACTAATGAAAAACTGTTTTTT
NA,NA,TRBV25-1,TRBJ1-2,CASSESASGGYTF,TGTGCCAGCAGTGAATCGGCCTCGGGAGGCTACACCTTC
TRBD1,NA,TRBV27,TRBJ2-7,CASSLDRSSYEQYF,TGTGCCAGCAGTTTGGACAGGAGCTCCTACGAGCAGTACTTC
NA,NA,TRBV29-1,TRBJ2-6,CSVGATGANVLTF,TGCAGCGTTGGAGCGACTGGGGCCAACGTCCTGACTTTC
NA,NA,TRBV20-1,TRBJ1-2,CSARDLLKNTF,TGCAGTGCTAGAGATCTATTGAAGAACACCTTC
TRBD1,NA,TRBV10-3,TRBJ1-1,CAISEDRGDTEAFF,TGTGCCATCAGTGAGGACAGGGGGGACACTGAAGCTTTCTTT
TRBD2,NA,TRBV6-5,TRBJ2-5,CASSYSRGGQETQYF,TGTGCCAGCAGTTATTCGCGGGGGGGCCAAGAGACCCAGTACTTC
TRBD1,NA,TRBV10-3,TRBJ2-1,CAINPTGSYNEQFF,TGTGCCATCAACCCGACAGGGTCCTACAATGAGCAGTTCTTC
NA,NA,TRBV28,TRBJ1-3,CASISAEASGNTIYF,TGTGCCAGCATCTCGGCGGAGGCGTCGGGAAACACCATATATTTT
TRBD1,once,TRBV6-5,TRBJ1-1,CASSRDRGGTEAFF,TGTGCCAGCAGTAGGGACAGGGGTGGGACTGAAGCTTTCTTT
TRBD1,NA,TRBV19,TRBJ1-1,CASSIGQGLRAEAFF,TGTGCCAGTAGTATAGGACAGGGCCTTCGGGCTGAAGCTTTCTTT
TRBD2,NA,TRBV6-2/TRBV6-3,TRBJ2-5,CASSYRTSGEGSQETQYF,TGTGCCAGCAGTTACCGGACTAGCGGGGAGGGCAGCCAAGAGACCCAGTACTTC
TRBD2,NA,TRBV7-2,TRBJ2-1,CASSLSGSAFNEQFF,TGTGCCAGCAGCTTAAGCGGGAGCGCCTTCAATGAGCAGTTCTTC
TRBD1,NA,TRBV7-9,TRBJ1-2,CAGWDRGLGYTF,TGTGCCGGGTGGGACAGGGGGCTTGGCTACACCTTC
NA,NA,TRBV6-5,TRBJ2-6,CASTGSGANVLTF,TGTGCCAGCACCGGCTCTGGGGCCAACGTCCTGACTTTC
TRBD1,NA,TRBV7-2,TRBJ2-7,CASSLAGTGAYEQYF,TGTGCCAGCAGCTTAGCCGGGACAGGTGCCTACGAGCAGTACTTC
TRBD2,NA,TRBV7-2,TRBJ2-1,CASSWASGALREQFF,TGTGCCAGCAGCTGGGCTAGCGGGGCGCTTCGGGAGCAGTTCTTC
TRBD1,NA,TRBV18,TRBJ2-5,CASSPADPGQIKTQYF,TGTGCCAGCTCACCGGCAGACCCGGGACAGATAAAGACCCAGTACTTC
NA,NA,TRBV24-1,TRBJ1-2,CATSDFDSNYGYTF,TGTGCCACCAGTGATTTTGACAGCAACTATGGCTACACCTTC